These 22 T cell receptor beta chains were all obtained from the same sample, sequenced in a study of T cell repertoires in aging, cancer and after chemotherapy. TRB rearrangements spanning V, D and J were amplified using mixed TRB-A/B primers. MiXCR was run by TCRdb on the multiplex PCR reads, yielding one entry per CDR3 protein. The sample carries approximately 6,600 distinct CDR3 sequences, about 29% recorded once. The template was genomic DNA from peripheral blood, not RNA. Sequencing was performed on blood. The receptors here all came from a human donor with a blood cancer. The donor label of this sample is uncertain.

The V call is TRBV12-3 or TRBV12-4, the J call TRBJ1-3; 7 bases agree with TRBD1. J was trimmed by 4 bases and V by 3 bases; bases with no gene match: 9. The CDR3 loop spans 16 amino acids. CDR3 region: CASSFRARGLGNTIYF. CDR3 DNA sequence: TGTGCCAGCAGTTTCCGGGCCAGGGGGTTAGGAAACACCATATATTTT.

Here the CDR3 reads CASSRDSNGEKLFF. The DNA for the CDR3 is TGTGCCAGCAGCCGGGACAGCAATGGTGAAAAACTGTTTTTT. The chain has TRBV6-5 and TRBJ1-4; 7 bases are a match to TRBD1. V lost 6 bases and J lost 7; bases outside the gene matches: 8. There are 14 residues in the CDR3. Germline CDR1 is MNHEY and CDR2 is SVGAGI.

By sample share, this clonotype is medium-sized. The rearrangement uses TRBV29-1 and TRBJ1-2; TRBD1 is a possible D gene (6 bases). Per germline, CDR1 SQVTM and CDR2 ANQGSEA. Trimming removed 6 bases from V and 4 bases from J, with 18 bases in between. This CDR3 region has 14 residues. The CDR3 spells CSVDGGAPLYGYTF. The CDR3 nucleotides read TGCAGCGTCGACGGGGGGGCACCGCTCTATGGCTACACCTTC.

In this sample, this clonotype turned up many times. The chain couples TRBV5-6 to TRBJ2-1, with 7 bases lining up with TRBD2. Looked up from germline, CDR1 is SGHDT and CDR2 is YYEEEE. The CDR3 totals 14 residues. The trim removed 2 bases at V and 4 bases at J, leaving 3 bases unmatched. Written as DNA, the CDR3 is TGTGCCAGCAGCTTAGCGGGGCGATACAATGAGCAGTTCTTC. Protein product: CASSLAGRYNEQFF. Full variable domain (remainder filled in from reference TRBV5-6 and TRBJ2-1): DAGVTQSPTHLIKTRGQQVTLRCSPKSGHDTVSWYQQALGQGPQFIFQYYEEEERQRGNFPDRFSGHQFPNYSSELNVNALLLGDSALYLCASSLAGRYNEQFFGPGTRLTVL.

This clonotype has at least ten counts. The V gene is TRBV7-6, the J gene TRBJ2-5; 9 positions agree with TRBD2. Germline V gene data show CDR1 as SGHVS and CDR2 as FNYEAQ. The length of the CDR3 is 16 residues. V gave up 5 bases and J gave up 4 bases; unmatched junction bases: 11. CDR3 loop: CASSPRRAGGLETQYF. The DNA of the CDR3 is TGTGCCAGCAGCCCTCGGCGAGCGGGGGGCCTAGAGACCCAGTACTTC.

This clonotype is medium-sized. The chain uses TRBV6-5 and TRBJ2-5, with 8 bases identical to TRBD1. Per the germline V gene, CDR1 is MNHEY and CDR2 is SVGAGI. With 5 bases clipped from V and 5 bases from J, the junction kept 4 bases outside the gene matches. The CDR3 has 13 amino acids. The CDR3 nucleotides read TGTGCCAGCAGTAGGACAGGGCGGGAGACCCAGTACTTC. This gives the protein CASSRTGRETQYF.

There are a few counts of this clonotype. This rearrangement joins TRBV6-4 to TRBJ2-5; 8 nucleotides agree with TRBD2. Germline V gene data show CDR1 as MRHNA and CDR2 as SNTAGT. The CDR3 is 14 residues long. V lost 0 bases to trimming and J lost 4 bases; unmatched junction nucleotides: 1. CDR3 amino acids: CASSDSAGAETQYF. The CDR3 nucleotides read TGTGCCAGCAGTGACTCAGCGGGGGCAGAGACCCAGTACTTC.

The genes are TRBV6-4 and TRBJ2-3, with a weak D call TRBD2 (5 bases). This CDR3 has 14 residues. The germline gives CDR1 MRHNA, CDR2 SNTAGT. V gave up 6 bases and J gave up 0 bases, with 10 bases separating them. The CDR3 DNA follows: TGTGCCAGCAGCGGCCCGGGGAGCACAGATACGCAGTATTTT. Translating gives CASSGPGSTDTQYF.

V gene TRBV7-9 combines with J gene TRBJ1-4; no clear D. Between the trimmed V and J ends, which lost 5 bases and 8 bases, there was a span of 9 bases. The CDR3 is made up of 12 amino acids. CDR1 and CDR2 from the germline V gene are SEHNR and FQNEAQ (reference sequence). The CDR3 nucleotides read TGTGCCAGCAGCGACCGTAGGGAAAAACTGTTTTTT. It encodes CASSDRREKLFF.

This clonotype has a count of ten or more. The rearrangement joins TRBV11-1 to TRBJ2-7; 7 positions match TRBD1. The J segment lost 2 bases and the V segment lost 1 base, leaving 8 bases of the junction unmatched. The germline V gene encodes CDR1 SGHAT and CDR2 FQDESV (reference sequence). This CDR3 has 16 amino acids. The CDR3 spells CASSLERGQSAYEQYF. The CDR3 DNA is TGTGCCAGCAGCTTAGAACGGGGACAGTCTGCCTACGAGCAGTACTTC.

This clonotype is medium-sized within its sample. Here the CDR3 reads CSEDAARGAGANVLTF. The CDR3 coding sequence is TGCAGCGAAGACGCGGCACGCGGGGCTGGGGCCAACGTCCTGACTTTC. This chain links TRBV29-1 with TRBJ2-6; weak D call: TRBD2 (6 bases). Germline V lookup: CDR1 SQVTM, CDR2 ANQGSEA. The CDR3 length is 16 residues. V was clipped by 7 bases and J by 2 bases, with 18 bases between them.

There are many counts of this clonotype. This sequence joins TRBV13 and TRBJ2-3; perhaps TRBD1 as D (5 bases). The germline gives CDR1 PRHDT, CDR2 FYEKMQ (reference sequence). The CDR3 contains 16 residues. V lost 5 bases to trimming and J lost 5 bases, with 20 bases between them. CDR3: CASSAHGPVQGDTQYF. The CDR3 nucleotides read TGTGCCAGCAGCGCGCACGGTCCCGTCCAGGGAGATACGCAGTATTTT.

The chain has TRBV20-1 and TRBJ2-1, with 7 positions matching TRBD2. The trim removed 0 bases at V and 9 bases at J, leaving 17 bases unmatched. Per germline, CDR1 DFQATT and CDR2 SNEGSKA (reference sequence). The CDR3 consists of 17 residues. The CDR3 coding sequence is TGCAGTGCTAGAGATCTTATGGCCAGCGGGGCGGAGGGTGAGCAGTTCTTC. Protein: CSARDLMASGAEGEQFF.

V gene TRBV20-1 combines with J gene TRBJ2-5, with a tentative D call TRBD2 (5 bases). V shed 5 bases and J shed 5 bases, with 15 bases lying between them. The CDR3 is 13 residues long. Germline lookup yields CDR1 DFQATT and CDR2 SNEGSKA (reference sequence). The CDR3 bases are TGCAGTGCTCAGGAGGAATTGGGGGAGACCCAGTACTTC. It is translated as CSAQEELGETQYF.

The rearrangement uses TRBV7-2 and TRBJ1-3; the D is unclear. Germline values: CDR1 SGHTA, CDR2 FQGNSA. The CDR3 has 15 amino acids. V lost 2 bases to trimming and J lost 0 bases, with 8 bases between them. The CDR3 region is CASSLIWGSGNTIYF. CDR3 DNA: TGTGCCAGCAGCTTAATCTGGGGCTCTGGAAACACCATATATTTT. Full variable domain (missing parts from reference TRBV7-2 and TRBJ1-3): GAGVSQSPSNKVTEKGKDVELRCDPISGHTALYWYRQSLGQGLEFLIYFQGNSAPDKSGLPSDRFSAERTGGSVSTLTIQRTQQEDSAVYLCASSLIWGSGNTIYFGEGSWLTVV.

The chain carries TRBV12-3 or TRBV12-4 and TRBJ2-1, with TRBD2 identical over 12 bases. This CDR3 is 17 amino acids long. J gave up 4 bases and V 4 bases, and 8 bases lay outside the gene matches. The CDR3 loop is CASSSLRLAGDYNEQFF. The CDR3 bases are TGTGCCAGCAGTTCCCTACGACTAGCGGGGGATTACAATGAGCAGTTCTTC.

This chain uses TRBV27 with TRBJ1-5; no firm D call. The CDR3 has 13 residues. Per the germline V gene, CDR1 is MNHEY and CDR2 is SMNVEV (reference sequence). V lost 4 bases and J 5 bases, leaving 9 bases between the germline ends. DNA of the CDR3: TGTGCCAGCAGTTCAGTTGGGCATCAGCCCCAGCATTTT. Translation gives CASSSVGHQPQHF.

On this clonotype: The junction departs from the called germline gene at one end, perhaps through a read error. The V and J genes are TRBV6-6 and TRBJ2-3; D is undetermined. The CDR3 length is 15 residues. The germline V gene has CDR1 MNHNY and CDR2 SVGAGI (reference sequence). The DNA of the CDR3 is TGTGCCAGCAGTTACTCAAGGGATTGGCCAGATACGCAGAATTTT. Protein product: CASSYSRDWPDTQNF.

As regards this clonotype: This could be a read error, since a much larger clone is one nucleotide away. The CDR3 DNA reads as TGCAGCGCGACCCCCGGGACAGGAACCACTGAAGCTTTCTTT. Its translation is CSATPGTGTTEAFF. The chain couples TRBV29-1 to TRBJ1-1; 8 bases fit TRBD1. Losses at the gene ends were 7 bases for V and 4 bases for J; bases not matched to a gene: 11. Germline CDR1 and CDR2: SQVTM and ANQGSEA. The CDR3 spans 14 residues.

The chain joins TRBV11-2 to TRBJ1-4; tentative D call: TRBD1 (6 bases). Germline-derived CDR1 and CDR2 are SGHAT and FQNNGV. This CDR3 contains 17 residues. V lost 2 bases and J lost 4, with 17 bases in between. Written as DNA, the CDR3 is TGTGCCAGCAGCTTATCAGGGGCCCCCGGAGGTAATGAAAAACTGTTTTTT. Protein sequence: CASSLSGAPGGNEKLFF. The whole variable domain, remainder taken from reference TRBV11-2 and TRBJ1-4, is EAGVAQSPRYKIIEKRQSVAFWCNPISGHATLYWYQQILGQGPKLLIQFQNNGVVDDSQLPKDRFSAERLKGVDSTLKIQPAKLEDSAVYLCASSLSGAPGGNEKLFFGSGTQLSVL.

The gene calls are TRBV12-3 or TRBV12-4 and TRBJ1-6; 10 bases match TRBD1. The ends lost 5 bases at V and 9 bases at J; junction bases unmatched: 7. The CDR3 extends over 15 amino acids. CDR3 bases: TGTGCCAGCAGTCCCCAGACAGGGGGCGGTTCACCCCTCCACTTT. Translating gives CASSPQTGGGSPLHF.

V usage is TRBV7-6 and J usage is TRBJ2-1, with D maybe TRBD1 (6 bases). Germline-derived CDR1 and CDR2 are SGHVS and FNYEAQ. There are 15 residues in the CDR3. The V gene lost 5 bases and the J gene lost 6 bases, with 17 bases spanning the gap. CDR3 coding DNA: TGTGCCAGCAGCCGCCGCCAGGGGATAGGCAATGAGCAGTTCTTC. This translates into CASSRRQGIGNEQFF.